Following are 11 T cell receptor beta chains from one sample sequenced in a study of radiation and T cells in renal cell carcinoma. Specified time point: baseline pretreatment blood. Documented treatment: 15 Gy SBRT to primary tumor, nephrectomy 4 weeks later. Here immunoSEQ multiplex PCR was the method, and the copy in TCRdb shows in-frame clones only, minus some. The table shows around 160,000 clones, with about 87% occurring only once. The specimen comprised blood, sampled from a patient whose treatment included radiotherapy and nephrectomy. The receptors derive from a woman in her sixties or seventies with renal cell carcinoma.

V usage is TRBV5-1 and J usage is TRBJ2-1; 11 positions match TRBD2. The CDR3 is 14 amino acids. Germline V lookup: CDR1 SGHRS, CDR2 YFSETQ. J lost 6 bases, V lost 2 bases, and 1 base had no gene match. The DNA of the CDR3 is TGCGCCAGCAGCTTCCTAGCGGGGGGCAATGAGCAGTTCTTC. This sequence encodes CASSFLAGGNEQFF.

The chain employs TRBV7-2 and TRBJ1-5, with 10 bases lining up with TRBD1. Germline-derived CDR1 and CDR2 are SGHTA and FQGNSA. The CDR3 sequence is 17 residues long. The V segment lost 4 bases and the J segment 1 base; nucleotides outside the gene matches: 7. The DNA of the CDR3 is TGTGCCAGCAGCTCGGGGACAGGGGTGGAGAGCAATCAGCCCCAGCATTTT. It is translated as CASSSGTGVESNQPQHF.

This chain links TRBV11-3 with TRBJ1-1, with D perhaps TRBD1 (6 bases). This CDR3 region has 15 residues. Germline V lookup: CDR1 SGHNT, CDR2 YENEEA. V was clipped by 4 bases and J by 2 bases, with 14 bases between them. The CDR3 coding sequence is TGTGCCAGCAGCTGGGAGACAGGACTTAACACTGAAGCTTTCTTT. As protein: CASSWETGLNTEAFF. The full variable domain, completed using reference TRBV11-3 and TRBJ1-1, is EAGVVQSPRYKIIEKKQPVAFWCNPISGHNTLYWYLQNLGQGPELLIRYENEEAVDDSQLPKDRFSAERLKGVDSTLKIQPAELGDSAVYLCASSWETGLNTEAFFGQGTRLTVV.

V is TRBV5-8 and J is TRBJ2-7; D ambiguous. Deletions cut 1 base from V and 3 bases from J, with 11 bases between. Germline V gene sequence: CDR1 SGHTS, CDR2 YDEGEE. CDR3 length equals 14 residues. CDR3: CASSLRMRSYEQYF. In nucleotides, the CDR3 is TGTGCCAGCAGCTTGCGTATGAGGAGCTACGAGCAGTACTTC.

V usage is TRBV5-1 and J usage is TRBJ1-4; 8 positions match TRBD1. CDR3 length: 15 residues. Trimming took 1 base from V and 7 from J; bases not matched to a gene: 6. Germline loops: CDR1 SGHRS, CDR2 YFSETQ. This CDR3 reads CASSLQGASGEKLFF. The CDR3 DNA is TGCGCCAGCAGCTTGCAGGGGGCAAGTGGTGAAAAACTGTTTTTT.

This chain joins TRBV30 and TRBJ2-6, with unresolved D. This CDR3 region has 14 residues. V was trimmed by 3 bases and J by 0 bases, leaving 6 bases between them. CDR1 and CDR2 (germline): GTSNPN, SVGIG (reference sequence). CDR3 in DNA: TGTGCCTGGAGGGTAAACTCTGGGGCCAACGTCCTGACTTTC. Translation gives CAWRVNSGANVLTF.

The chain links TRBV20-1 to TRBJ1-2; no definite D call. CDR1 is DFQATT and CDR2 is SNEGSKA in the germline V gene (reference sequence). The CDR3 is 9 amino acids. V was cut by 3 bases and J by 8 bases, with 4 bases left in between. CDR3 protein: CSASLGYTF. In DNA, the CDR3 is TGCAGTGCTAGCCTGGGCTACACCTTC.

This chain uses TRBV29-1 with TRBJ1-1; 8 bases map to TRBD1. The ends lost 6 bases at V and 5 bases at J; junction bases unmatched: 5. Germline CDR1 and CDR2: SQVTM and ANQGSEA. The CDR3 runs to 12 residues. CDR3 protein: CSVATGVTEAFF. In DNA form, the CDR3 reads TGCAGCGTCGCGACAGGGGTGACTGAAGCTTTCTTT.

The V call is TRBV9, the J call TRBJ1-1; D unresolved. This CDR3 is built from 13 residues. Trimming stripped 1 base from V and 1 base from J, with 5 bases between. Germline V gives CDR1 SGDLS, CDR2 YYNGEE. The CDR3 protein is CASSVTPNTEAFF. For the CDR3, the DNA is TGTGCCAGCAGCGTAACACCGAACACTGAAGCTTTCTTT.

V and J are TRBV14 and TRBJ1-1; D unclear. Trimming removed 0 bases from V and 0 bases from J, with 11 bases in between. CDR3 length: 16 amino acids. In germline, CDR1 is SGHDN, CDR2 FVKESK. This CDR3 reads CASSQDPGRLNTEAFF. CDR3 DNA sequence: TGTGCCAGCAGCCAAGATCCTGGACGGCTGAACACTGAAGCTTTCTTT.

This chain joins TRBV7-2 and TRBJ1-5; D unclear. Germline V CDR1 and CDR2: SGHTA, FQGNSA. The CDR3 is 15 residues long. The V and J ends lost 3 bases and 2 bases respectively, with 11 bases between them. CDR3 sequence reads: CASSFGNLGNQPQHF. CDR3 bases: TGTGCCAGCAGCTTTGGGAATTTAGGCAATCAGCCCCAGCATTTT.